The following is a T cell receptor beta chain sequence with its context. Its antigen specificity is not known. No base quality information exists; no much larger clone differs at one position. After extraction using the QIAamp DNA Blood Mini Kit, genomic DNA was sent off for immunoSEQ repertoire analysis. Using a standard quantity of genomic DNA template, multiplex PCR was run to amplify the CDR3 regions. An Illumina platform was used to sequence the PCR products. Concerning the study's data processing: Alignment of sequences to a reference was performed, and V, D and J gene definitions were taken from IMGT. To eliminate PCR and sequencing errors, a nearest-neighbor clustering algorithm combined closely related sequences. V, D and J usage in productive unique and total sequences was analyzed using ImmunoSEQ Analyzer tools and R version 3.6.1. TCRdb retrieved this table from immuneACCESS and kept in-frame rearrangements only. Not all clones are present; in checked studies, unresolved V genes account for under half, and no reason is known for the remainder. V, J and clone size are those of that table, while D and trimming were read from the DNA. The sample table holds about a thousand clones, of which about 94% were seen once. The ten top clones hold roughly 1.8% of the sample.

The sample belongs to a study of immunodeficiency (dated by TCRdb to the late 2010s). Describing the broader study: Repertoire analysis was done to look for VDJ recombination defects and oligoclonality. The paper as a whole reports these results and caveats: CD4+ T cell V-J pairing and productive entropy appeared similar between patients and controls. In the entropy comparisons of patients versus healthy controls, patients were shown as n=3 (open circles), and an effect on thymic development was only suggested as possible. Severe oligoclonality, judged by top-100 and total clonotype frequencies, was seen in patient CD8+ but not CD4+ T cells.

Reading the germline V gene gives CDR1 SGDLS and CDR2 YYNGEE. The germline V end is reduced by 0 bases and the J end by 6 bases; junction bases left unmatched: 9. The CDR3 numbers 17 residues from cysteine through phenylalanine. Only the CDR3 region is kept as DNA, spanning 51 bases read in frame from base 1. CD3+CD4+ T cells were sorted from fresh PBMCs before TCR sequencing. Rearrangement joined TRBV9 to TRBJ2-4; 10 middle bases align to TRBD2. Input material: CD4+ T cells from blood. This clonotype was obtained from a female donor. The DNA sequence follows: TGTGCCAGCAGCGTAGAGTCGTGGGCTAGCGGGAGAAACATTCAGTACTTC. Translated, this gives CASSVESWASGRNIQYF.